A selection of T cell receptor beta chains follows, all from one sample in a study of shared clonotypes between healthy human individuals. Sequencing was performed with immunoSEQ multiplex PCR; in TCRdb, only in-frame clones are kept and a portion is missing. The sample has around 510,000 clones, roughly four fifths seen once; the top ten hold 12%. Sequencing was performed on PBMCs. All receptors come from a woman aged 35 to 49 in good health. Some clones in this sample may be carry-over from other donors' samples. Both conserved end residues are part of each CDR3. Each record gives: V gene, J gene, CDR3 protein.

TRBV6-1,TRBJ2-7,CASSEEPGGGYEQYF
TRBV5-1,TRBJ1-1,CASSLTGANTEAFF
TRBV27,-,CASSIKTSSYEQYF
TRBV19,TRBJ1-5,CASSTVAGTGSQHF
TRBV6-4,TRBJ2-7,CASSDSRAGRGYEQYF
TRBV5-4,TRBJ2-1,CASSKGLAVYNEQFF
TRBV19,TRBJ1-5,CASSLTGVGNQPQHF
TRBV28,TRBJ1-3,CASRGYSPGNTIYF
TRBV27,TRBJ1-1,CASTPLLGGGTEAFF
TRBV29-1,TRBJ2-7,CSALAGGPMHEQYF
TRBV27,TRBJ1-1,CASSRAGTPGVFFVFEAFF
TRBV7-3,TRBJ2-7,CASSSAGTPTSEQYF
TRBV19,TRBJ2-1,CASSPGVGTGSLGEQFF
TRBV4-3,TRBJ2-1,CASSQGDFPYNEQFF
TRBV5-6,TRBJ2-3,CASSPWDSRTLTDTQYF
TRBV2,TRBJ1-1,CASSESIRGNTEAFF
TRBV7-9,TRBJ1-2,CASSHRDPESYGYTF
TRBV2,TRBJ1-2,CASSLGQNYGYTF
TRBV5-1,TRBJ1-1,CASSLMGNTEAFF
TRBV5-6,TRBJ1-1,CASSLVPAGSRDTEAFF
TRBV7-7,TRBJ2-1,CASSLGAGEYNEQFF
TRBV5-1,TRBJ2-5,CASSFLTGDQETQYF
TRBV6-6,TRBJ1-4,CASSSQTGFNEKLFF
TRBV2,TRBJ1-1,CASSAGQGVNTEAFF
TRBV28,TRBJ2-1,CASSFSLANYNEQFF
TRBV11-2,TRBJ2-5,CASSLEGTGAGETQYF
TRBV14,TRBJ2-7,CASSQVGGTLRRGEQYF
TRBV10-1,TRBJ2-4,CASSRLGENIQYF